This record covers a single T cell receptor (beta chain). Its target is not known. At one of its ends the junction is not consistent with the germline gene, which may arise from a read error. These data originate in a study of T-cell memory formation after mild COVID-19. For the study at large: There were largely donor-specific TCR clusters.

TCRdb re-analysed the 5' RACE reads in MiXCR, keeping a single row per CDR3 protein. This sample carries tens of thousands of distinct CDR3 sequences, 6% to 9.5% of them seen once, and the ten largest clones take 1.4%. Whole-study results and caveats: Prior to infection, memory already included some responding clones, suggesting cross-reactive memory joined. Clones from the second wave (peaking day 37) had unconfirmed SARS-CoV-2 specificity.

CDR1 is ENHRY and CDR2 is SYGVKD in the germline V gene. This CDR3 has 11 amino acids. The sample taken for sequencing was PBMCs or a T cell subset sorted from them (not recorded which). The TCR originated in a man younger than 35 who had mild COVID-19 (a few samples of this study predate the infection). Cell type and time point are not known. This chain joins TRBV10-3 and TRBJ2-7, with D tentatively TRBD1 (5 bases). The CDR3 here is CAISPGYGQYF. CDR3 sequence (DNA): TGTGCCATCTCCCCAGGGTACGGGCAGTACTTC.